The clone carrying this TCR beta chain has just one count. The data were taken from a study of T cell changes during pregnancy in multiple sclerosis. The CDR3 is 15 amino acids. V lost 3 bases to trimming and J lost 8 bases, with 17 bases between them. Germline V gene lookup returns CDR1 MNHEY and CDR2 SMNVEV (reference sequence). The assay was immunoSEQ multiplex PCR, and TCRdb's table has in-frame clones only and misses some. The sample contains around 66,000 clones, more than 90% of which appear only once. The receptor comes from a female donor in good health, enrolled as a control in a pregnancy study. This rearrangement joins TRBV27 to TRBJ2-1, with no clear D. The specimen was peripheral blood, collected in the first trimester of pregnancy. The CDR3 region is CASSLYLSREDEQFF. Written as DNA, the CDR3 is TGTGCCAGCAGTTTGTACCTTAGCAGAGAGGATGAGCAGTTCTTC.